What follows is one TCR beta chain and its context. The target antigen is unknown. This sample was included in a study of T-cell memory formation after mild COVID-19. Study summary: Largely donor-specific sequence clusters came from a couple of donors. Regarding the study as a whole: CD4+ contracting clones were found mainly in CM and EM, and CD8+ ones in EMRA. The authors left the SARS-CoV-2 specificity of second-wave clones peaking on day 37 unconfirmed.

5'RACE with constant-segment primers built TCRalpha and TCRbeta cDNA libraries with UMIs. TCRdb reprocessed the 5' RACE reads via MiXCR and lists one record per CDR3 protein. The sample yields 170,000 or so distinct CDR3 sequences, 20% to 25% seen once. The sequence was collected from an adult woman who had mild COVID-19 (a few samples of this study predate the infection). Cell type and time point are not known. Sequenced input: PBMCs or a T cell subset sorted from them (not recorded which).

DNA of the CDR3: TGTGCCAGCAGTTTATCGATGGGGACTGAAGCTTTCTTT. Its translation is CASSLSMGTEAFF. The chain recombines TRBV27 with TRBJ1-1; D not certain. V was cut by 0 bases and J by 5 bases, with 7 bases left in between. Germline V gives CDR1 MNHEY, CDR2 SMNVEV (reference sequence). The CDR3 loop spans 13 amino acids.